Each of the 32 T cell receptor beta chains below was sequenced from the same sample in a study of OX40 agonist ivuxolimab in advanced cancers. The protocol was immunoSEQ multiplex PCR, while the TCRdb copy is restricted to in-frame clones and leaves out a portion. This sample has tens of thousands of clones, with about 86% found just once. Sequenced here: CD4+ or CD8+ T cells sorted from blood, sampled in a trial of the OX40 agonist ivuxolimab. The receptor set was obtained from an adult with an advanced solid tumor such as melanoma, head and neck, liver or kidney cancer.

The CDR3 DNA follows: TGTGCCAGCAGTTATGGGTATTCCTACGAGCAGTACTTC. Encoded protein: CASSYGYSYEQYF. V gene TRBV6-5 combines with J gene TRBJ2-7; no reliable D call. The V and J ends lost 3 bases and 1 base respectively, with 7 bases between them. CDR3 size: 13 residues. CDR1 MNHEY and CDR2 SVGAGI come from the germline V gene.

V is TRBV28 and J is TRBJ1-4, with D uncertain. V was cut by 3 bases and J by 5 bases, with 16 bases left in between. CDR3 length: 16 amino acids. Germline V gene data show CDR1 as MDHEN and CDR2 as SYDVKM. CDR3 amino acids: CASSFNPRWGNEKLFF. The DNA of the CDR3 is TGTGCCAGCAGTTTCAACCCCCGGTGGGGAAATGAAAAACTGTTTTTT.

The rearrangement links TRBV6-5 to TRBJ2-3; TRBD1 matches 8 bases. The CDR3 has 14 amino acids. With V trimmed by 6 bases and J by 7 bases, 9 bases remained unmatched. CDR1 is MNHEY and CDR2 is SVGAGI in the germline V gene. CDR3 in amino acids: CASSKGRGQYTQYF. CDR3 nucleotides: TGTGCCAGCAGCAAGGGCAGGGGGCAATATACGCAGTATTTT.

The chain has TRBV7-5 and TRBJ1-6; the tabulated D call, TRBD1, remains unverified against the DNA. TRBV7-5 has pseudogene status. The CDR3 is 15 amino acids. CDR3 sequence reads: CARSSPGQGSSPLHF. The CDR3 bases are TGTGCCAGAAGTTCCCCGGGACAGGGGAGCTCACCCCTCCACTTT.

The chain carries TRBV29-1 and TRBJ1-2; no clear D gene. V was cut by 3 bases and J by 8 bases, with 13 bases left in between. Germline CDR1 SQVTM, CDR2 ANQGSEA. The CDR3 has 12 residues. The CDR3 is CSVDAGLRGYTF. CDR3 sequence (DNA): TGCAGCGTTGATGCAGGCCTGCGAGGCTACACCTTC.

This clone was seen once. V is TRBV7-6 and J is TRBJ1-4, with D possibly being TRBD1 (6 bases). V was pared by 5 bases and J by 3 bases, with 13 bases between. This CDR3 has 15 residues. CDR1 SGHVS and CDR2 FNYEAQ come from the germline V gene. CDR3 nucleotide sequence: TGTGCCAGCAGCGAGGGGGGGGCAGCTAATGAAAAACTGTTTTTT. Translation: CASSEGGAANEKLFF.

The chain joins TRBV11-2 to TRBJ2-3; TRBD1 is a possible D gene (8 bases). V was pared by 1 base and J by 3 bases, with 17 bases between. Germline CDR1 reads SGHAT; CDR2 reads FQNNGV. The CDR3 has 17 amino acids. CDR3 DNA: TGTGCCAGCAGCTTAGCCCCGGACAGGGAGGGAACAGATACGCAGTATTTT. This gives the protein CASSLAPDREGTDTQYF.

This clone occurred a few times. The CDR3 DNA reads as TGTGCCAGCAGCTTTAGCGGGAAAGTCAATGAGCAGTTCTTC. As protein: CASSFSGKVNEQFF. V is TRBV5-6 and J is TRBJ2-1, with TRBD2 matching over 8 bases. The CDR3 is made up of 14 amino acids. Germline loops: CDR1 SGHDT, CDR2 YYEEEE. The ends lost 2 bases at V and 6 bases at J; junction bases unmatched: 4.

J is TRBJ1-5 and V is TRBV7-8; maybe TRBD1 (6 bases). Trimming shortened V by 4 bases and J by 2 bases, and 9 bases separated the two germline ends. The length of the CDR3 is 14 residues. Germline-derived CDR1 and CDR2 are SGHVS and FQNEAQ. The CDR3 coding sequence is TGTGCCAGCAGCTCACAGGGAGGCAATCAGCCCCAGCATTTT. Encoded protein: CASSSQGGNQPQHF.

The chain employs TRBV5-6 and TRBJ1-1; D remains unclear. The germline gives CDR1 SGHDT, CDR2 YYEEEE. V was trimmed by 0 bases and J by 4 bases, leaving 7 bases between them. The CDR3 is 13 amino acids. The CDR3 sequence is CASSLGRGTEAFF. The CDR3 DNA is TGTGCCAGCAGCTTGGGACGTGGCACTGAAGCTTTCTTT.

This chain joins TRBV27 and TRBJ2-7, with 7 nucleotides matching TRBD2. The ends lost 3 bases at V and 5 bases at J; junction bases unmatched: 19. Looked up from germline, CDR1 is MNHEY and CDR2 is SMNVEV (reference sequence). This CDR3 has 18 residues. The CDR3 is CASSFLYPPSGTGNEQYF. In nucleotides, the CDR3 is TGTGCCAGCAGTTTCCTCTATCCCCCCAGCGGGACGGGAAACGAGCAGTACTTC.

This clone was observed once. J is TRBJ1-1 and V is TRBV4-1, with D possibly matching TRBD1 (5 bases). V was pared by 1 base and J by 4 bases, with 13 bases between. The CDR3 contains 15 residues. Germline CDR1 reads MGHRA; CDR2 reads YSYEKL. Here the CDR3 DNA reads TGCGCCAGCAGCCAAGTAATGAGGGGCGGCACTGAAGCTTTCTTT. Translation: CASSQVMRGGTEAFF.

The rearrangement links TRBV9 to TRBJ2-2; D not resolved. CDR1 is SGDLS and CDR2 is YYNGEE in the germline V gene. The CDR3 totals 14 residues. Trimming left V 0 bases short and J 4 bases short, with 7 bases between. The CDR3 DNA sequence: TGTGCCAGCAGCGTAGAAGGTTTCACCGGGGAGCTGTTTTTT. It encodes CASSVEGFTGELFF.

V gene TRBV11-2 combines with J gene TRBJ1-6; TRBD1 might be the D (6 bases). The V end was cut by 3 bases, the J end by 6 bases, with 21 bases between. Germline V CDR1 and CDR2: SGHAT, FQNNGV. This CDR3 is built from 18 residues. CDR3 sequence (DNA): TGTGCCAGCAGCTTGCCGGGACACCGCTATGGGGCTAATTCACCCCTCCACTTT. This gives the protein CASSLPGHRYGANSPLHF.

V gene TRBV6-1 combines with J gene TRBJ1-1; no firm D call. The CDR3 contains 12 residues. Trimming took off 6 bases at V and 3 bases at J, with 8 bases between the two ends. CDR1 is MNHNS and CDR2 is SASEGT in the germline V gene. The CDR3 DNA reads as TGTGCCAGCAGGTTACGGGACACTGAAGCTTTCTTT. It codes for CASRLRDTEAFF.

This chain connects TRBV5-5 to TRBJ2-6; 12 nucleotides match TRBD1. Germline-derived CDR1 and CDR2 are SGHKS and YYEKEE (reference sequence). The CDR3 is 16 amino acids. J lost 5 bases, V lost 4 bases, and 4 bases had no gene match. CDR3 coding DNA: TGTGCCAGCAGCCCGGGACAGGGGGCGCGGGCCAACGTCCTGACTTTC. Translating it yields CASSPGQGARANVLTF.

The rearrangement uses TRBV6-5 and TRBJ2-7; D is perhaps TRBD1 (5 bases). The CDR3 length is 16 residues. Between the trimmed V and J ends, which lost 4 bases and 2 bases, there was a span of 18 bases. From germline, CDR1 is MNHEY and CDR2 SVGAGI. The CDR3 region is CASSFLGRDRAYEQYF. In DNA, the CDR3 is TGTGCCAGCAGTTTCCTGGGGCGAGACAGAGCCTACGAGCAGTACTTC.

The chain uses TRBV28 and TRBJ2-1; 8 nucleotides line up with TRBD1. The trim removed 8 bases at V and 3 bases at J, leaving 6 bases unmatched. Germline values: CDR1 MDHEN, CDR2 SYDVKM. The length of the CDR3 is 14 residues. In DNA, the CDR3 is TGTGCCAGCGGCACGGGACAGGACTACAATGAGCAGTTCTTC. It translates to CASGTGQDYNEQFF.

This clone was found a few times. The chain links TRBV15 to TRBJ1-5; possibly TRBD1 for D (6 bases). There are 13 residues in the CDR3. Trimming removed 4 bases from V and 11 bases from J, with 15 bases in between. Germline CDR1 and CDR2: LNHNV and YYDKDF (reference sequence). CDR3 in amino acids: CATSTSQGKSQHF. In DNA form, the CDR3 reads TGTGCCACCAGCACGTCTCAGGGGAAGTCCCAGCATTTT. The entire variable domain, with the rest obtained from reference TRBV15 and TRBJ1-5, is as follows: DAMVIQNPRYQVTQFGKPVTLSCSQTLNHNVMYWYQQKSSQAPKLLFHYYDKDFNNEADTPDNFQSRRPNTSFCFLDIRSPGLGDTAMYLCATSTSQGKSQHFGDGTRLSIL.

The chain joins TRBV11-2 to TRBJ2-1, with D tentatively TRBD1 or TRBD2 (5 bases each). Trimming pared 3 bases from V and 6 bases from J, leaving 12 bases between. The CDR3 length is 14 residues. Germline lookup yields CDR1 SGHAT and CDR2 FQNNGV. This CDR3 reads CASSLTGLSNEQFF. The CDR3 DNA reads TGTGCCAGCAGCTTGACGGGGCTCAGCAATGAGCAGTTCTTC.

The chain employs TRBV2 and TRBJ1-3, with D unclear. V was pared by 8 bases and J by 4 bases, with 12 bases between. The CDR3 consists of 13 residues. Germline-derived CDR1 and CDR2 are SNHLY and FYNNEI. CDR3 sequence (DNA): TGTGCCAGCCTAAGGCGGATAGGAAACACCATATATTTT. It yields the protein CASLRRIGNTIYF.

CDR3 in amino acids: CASSGYDRGRAEAFF. The DNA of the CDR3 is TGTGCCAGCAGCGGGTACGACAGGGGACGTGCTGAAGCTTTCTTT. The gene calls are TRBV9 and TRBJ1-1; 8 nucleotides line up with TRBD1. The V gene's germline CDR1 is SGDLS and CDR2 YYNGEE. V lost 3 bases, J lost 6 bases, and 10 bases stayed unmatched. The CDR3 totals 15 residues.

This clone was observed a few times. V gene TRBV11-3 combines with J gene TRBJ1-1; weak D call: TRBD1 (5 bases). Germline assignment: CDR1 SGHNT and CDR2 YENEEA. The V and J ends lost 9 bases and 0 bases respectively, with 11 bases between them. The CDR3 runs 13 residues. CDR3 region: CARRGSMNTEAFF. The CDR3 nucleotides read TGTGCCAGAAGGGGCTCGATGAACACTGAAGCTTTCTTT.

V usage is TRBV9 and J usage is TRBJ2-2; perhaps D is TRBD1 or TRBD2 (6 bases each). This CDR3 is 17 amino acids long. V lost 3 bases and J 3 bases, leaving 18 bases between the germline ends. Germline assignment: CDR1 SGDLS and CDR2 YYNGEE. CDR3 loop: CASSAPSGGADTGELFF. In DNA, the CDR3 is TGTGCCAGCAGCGCACCCTCCGGGGGCGCGGACACCGGGGAGCTGTTTTTT.

A single count supports this clone. This rearrangement joins TRBV5-4 to TRBJ2-7; TRBD2 is a possible D gene (6 bases). V shed 6 bases and J shed 0 bases, with 16 bases lying between them. CDR3 length equals 15 residues. CDR1 is SGHNT and CDR2 is YYREEE in the germline V gene (reference sequence). In nucleotides, the CDR3 is TGTGCCAGCACCTTCGGTGCGGGGCCCTCCTACGAGCAGTACTTC. Translation gives CASTFGAGPSYEQYF.

This chain links TRBV4-1 with TRBJ2-3; 7 nucleotides match TRBD2. CDR1 is MGHRA and CDR2 is YSYEKL in the germline V gene. The CDR3 has 14 residues. The junction had 8 bases not matched to a gene; V was cut back by 7 bases and J by 4 bases. In DNA form, the CDR3 reads TGCGCCAGCAAACAGCACCTAGCGGCAGATACGCAGTATTTT. Its translation: CASKQHLAADTQYF.

The chain recombines TRBV9 with TRBJ2-7; 8 bases are shared with TRBD2. This CDR3 is built from 15 residues. V shed 0 bases, J shed 3 bases, and the junction held 5 bases outside the gene matches. CDR1 is SGDLS and CDR2 is YYNGEE in the germline V gene. The CDR3 protein is CASSVGTSSFYEQYF. DNA of the CDR3: TGTGCCAGCAGCGTAGGGACTAGCAGTTTCTACGAGCAGTACTTC.

The rearrangement links TRBV13 to TRBJ2-2, with 13 nucleotides matching TRBD2. The CDR3 length is 17 residues. The V segment lost 5 bases and the J segment 5 bases; nucleotides outside the gene matches: 8. Germline CDR1 reads PRHDT; CDR2 reads FYEKMQ (reference sequence). The CDR3 here is CASSLPTSGRVTGELFF. CDR3 in DNA: TGTGCCAGCAGCCTTCCAACTAGCGGGAGGGTTACCGGGGAGCTGTTTTTT.

CDR3 residues: CASSVDPNRVFYGYTF. CDR3 nucleotide sequence: TGTGCCAGCAGCGTAGATCCCAACAGGGTTTTCTATGGCTACACCTTC. The rearrangement links TRBV9 to TRBJ1-2, with D possibly being TRBD1 (6 bases). This CDR3 is 16 amino acids long. Germline assignment: CDR1 SGDLS and CDR2 YYNGEE. V was clipped by 0 bases and J by 4 bases, with 16 bases between them.

In its sample, this clone was seen once. The V call is TRBV27, the J call TRBJ2-7; 13 bases match TRBD2. CDR1 is MNHEY, CDR2 SMNVEV, per germline (reference sequence). V was pared by 2 bases and J by 2 bases, with 3 bases of the junction left unmatched. This CDR3 region has 16 residues. CDR3: CASSLAGLAGPYEQYF. The CDR3 DNA sequence: TGTGCCAGCAGTTTAGCGGGACTAGCGGGACCCTACGAGCAGTACTTC.

The chain uses TRBV7-2 and TRBJ2-7, with D hard to call. The germline CDR1 and CDR2 sequences are SGHTA and FQGNSA. This CDR3 contains 13 residues. V was cut by 5 bases and J by 6 bases, with 14 bases left in between. CDR3 nucleotides: TGTGCCAGCAGCCCCACGGGCTCTAGCGAGCAGTACTTC. Amino acids: CASSPTGSSEQYF.

The chain has TRBV27 and TRBJ2-3; 10 bases are shared with TRBD2. J gave up 0 bases and V 4 bases, and 7 bases lay outside the gene matches. Looked up from germline, CDR1 is MNHEY and CDR2 is SMNVEV (reference sequence). The CDR3 length is 17 residues. The CDR3 nucleotides read TGTGCCAGCAGTTCGCCGGGACTAGCGAGAAGCACAGATACGCAGTATTTT. The encoded protein is CASSSPGLARSTDTQYF.